The 29 T cell receptor beta chains below come from one sample, sequenced in a study of early T cells in non-severe SARS-CoV-2 infection. MiXCR, run by TCRdb on the 5' RACE reads, gives a single entry per CDR3 protein. This table has about 98,000 distinct CDR3 sequences, approximately 10% appearing once. Sequencing was performed on whole blood. Receptor source: an adult who was a healthcare worker with PCR-confirmed SARS-CoV-2 infection or an uninfected control (not recorded which).

This clonotype has just a few counts. V and J are TRBV20-1 and TRBJ2-5; 9 positions agree with TRBD1. Germline assignment: CDR1 DFQATT and CDR2 SNEGSKA (reference sequence). Losses at the gene ends were 4 bases for V and 5 bases for J; bases not matched to a gene: 5. There are 13 residues in the CDR3. The DNA for the CDR3 is TGCAGTGCTAATCACAGGGGGCAGGAGACCCAGTACTTC. It specifies CSANHRGQETQYF.

This clonotype has only a few counts. The rearrangement uses TRBV29-1 and TRBJ2-7; D ambiguous. In germline, CDR1 is SQVTM, CDR2 ANQGSEA. V was trimmed by 7 bases and J by 0 bases, leaving 10 bases between them. This CDR3 comprises 12 residues. This CDR3 reads CSAETDSYEQYF. The DNA of the CDR3 is TGCAGCGCCGAAACAGACTCCTACGAGCAGTACTTC.

This clonotype was recorded many times. This sequence joins TRBV11-2 and TRBJ1-2; no definite D call. Germline-derived CDR1 and CDR2 are SGHAT and FQNNGV. Trimming took off 6 bases at V and 1 base at J, with 9 bases between the two ends. The CDR3 is 13 residues long. CDR3 in DNA: TGTGCCAGCAGGGACGGACTTAACTATGGCTACACCTTC. Translating it yields CASRDGLNYGYTF.

This clonotype was observed at least ten times. The chain uses TRBV21-1 and TRBJ1-5; the tabulated D call, TRBD1, remains unverified against the DNA. TRBV21-1 constitutes a pseudogene. The CDR3 is 15 residues long. The CDR3 loop is CAARGRGRGNQPQHF. CDR3 nucleotide sequence: TGTGCTGCAAGAGGGAGGGGGCGAGGCAATCAGCCCCAGCATTTT.

This clonotype was counted only a few times. This chain links TRBV11-2 with TRBJ2-3; 7 nucleotides match TRBD1. V trimming: 5 bases; J trimming: 4 bases; junction bases outside the gene matches: 9. Germline V lookup: CDR1 SGHAT, CDR2 FQNNGV. The CDR3 has 15 residues. The CDR3 loop is CASSHRPDRADTQYF. DNA of the CDR3: TGTGCCAGCAGCCACAGACCCGACAGGGCAGATACGCAGTATTTT.

The sample holds many counts of this clonotype. CDR3 sequence: CASSLTGKRYEQYF. The CDR3 nucleotides read TGTGCCAGCAGTTTAACAGGGAAACGGTACGAGCAGTACTTC. The chain links TRBV7-8 to TRBJ2-7, with a possible D match to TRBD1 (6 bases). V was shortened by 6 bases and J by 4 bases, with 16 bases between the two germline ends. Germline values: CDR1 SGHVS, CDR2 FQNEAQ. The CDR3 spans 14 residues.

This clonotype occurred a few times. The chain has TRBV6-6 and TRBJ2-7, with TRBD1 matching 7 bases. Germline V gives CDR1 MNHNY, CDR2 SVGAGI (reference sequence). V lost 0 bases and J lost 2; bases outside the gene matches: 4. CDR3 length: 15 amino acids. This CDR3 is CASSYSRQGPYEQYF. In DNA form, the CDR3 reads TGTGCCAGCAGTTACTCGAGACAGGGACCCTACGAGCAGTACTTC.

The genes are TRBV27 and TRBJ2-7; D gene uncertain. The V end was cut by 4 bases, the J end by 0 bases, with 4 bases between. Germline CDR1 is MNHEY and CDR2 is SMNVEV (reference sequence). The CDR3 consists of 12 residues. The CDR3 bases are TGTGCCAGCAGTTCTACCTCCTACGAGCAGTACTTC. It is translated as CASSSTSYEQYF.

This clonotype was seen a few times. This rearrangement joins TRBV25-1 to TRBJ1-1; D possibly corresponds to TRBD1 (6 bases). The CDR3 has 16 amino acids. Germline V CDR1 and CDR2: MGHDK, SYGVNS. The V and J ends lost 4 bases and 1 base respectively, with 16 bases between them. DNA for the CDR3: TGTGCCAGCAGTGGGACCCCGGGACAACCGAACACTGAAGCTTTCTTT. It codes for CASSGTPGQPNTEAFF.

This chain connects TRBV3-1 to TRBJ2-1; 10 nucleotides line up with TRBD1. The CDR3 contains 17 residues. Trimming took 5 bases from V and 0 from J; bases not matched to a gene: 7. In germline, CDR1 is LGHDT, CDR2 YNNKEL (reference sequence). The CDR3 protein is CASSTRDRGLSYNEQFF. In nucleotides, the CDR3 is TGTGCCAGCAGCACCCGGGACAGGGGTCTCTCCTACAATGAGCAGTTCTTC.

In this sample, this clonotype turned up a few times. The V and J genes are TRBV20-1 and TRBJ1-5; D is perhaps TRBD1 (5 bases). The CDR3 loop spans 13 amino acids. Germline-derived CDR1 and CDR2 are DFQATT and SNEGSKA (reference sequence). The germline V and J ends were trimmed by 5 bases and 7 bases, with 15 bases remaining between them. The DNA for the CDR3 is TGCAGTGCTTATGTGGGGGGAGGACAGCCCCAGCATTTT. Protein sequence: CSAYVGGGQPQHF.

Concerning this clonotype: A junction end diverges from the germline sequence, so it may reflect a read error. The chain joins TRBV7-6 to TRBJ2-5; D is undetermined. From germline, CDR1 is SGHVS and CDR2 FNYEAQ. The CDR3 is made up of 15 amino acids. The CDR3, as DNA: TGTGTCAGCAGCTTATTCTGGATAGGGCACGAGACCCAGTACTTC. Amino acids: CVSSLFWIGHETQYF.

This clonotype was seen at least ten times. V gene TRBV3-1 combines with J gene TRBJ1-6, with TRBD1 as a possible D gene (5 bases). Trimming pared 3 bases from V and 9 bases from J, leaving 12 bases between. Germline V gene sequence: CDR1 LGHDT, CDR2 YNNKEL (reference sequence). The CDR3 is 14 residues long. This CDR3 is CASSHRDRRSPLHF. CDR3 DNA sequence: TGTGCCAGCAGCCACAGGGACCGGCGTTCACCCCTCCACTTT.

This chain connects TRBV7-2 to TRBJ2-1, with 11 bases that match TRBD2. With V trimmed by 5 bases and J by 8 bases, 8 bases remained unmatched. This CDR3 has 15 residues. Looked up from germline, CDR1 is SGHTA and CDR2 is FQGNSA. In DNA form, the CDR3 reads TGTGCCAGCAGCCCAGGACTAGCGGGTATCTATGAGCAGTTCTTC. Translating gives CASSPGLAGIYEQFF.

The J gene is TRBJ2-5, the V gene TRBV5-1; no definite D call. Per the germline V gene, CDR1 is SGHRS and CDR2 is YFSETQ. The CDR3 loop spans 12 amino acids. V lost 1 base to trimming and J lost 1 base, with 2 bases between them. The CDR3, as DNA: TGCGCCAGCAGCTTGACCCAAGAGACCCAGTACTTC. Protein: CASSLTQETQYF.

This clonotype was seen only once. The chain joins TRBV5-1 to TRBJ2-3; D remains unclear. The CDR3 spans 14 residues. Per the germline V gene, CDR1 is SGHRS and CDR2 is YFSETQ. The germline V and J ends were trimmed by 3 bases and 0 bases, with 8 bases remaining between them. CDR3 region: CASSSPDSTDTQYF. DNA for the CDR3: TGCGCCAGCAGCTCCCCGGACAGCACAGATACGCAGTATTTT.

This clonotype was detected many times. CDR3 nucleotides: TGTGCCAGCAGCTATCGACGTGGGGGGAGGACTGCAGACTATGGCTACACCTTC. This translates into CASSYRRGGRTADYGYTF. The gene calls are TRBV7-8 and TRBJ1-2, with a possible D match to TRBD1 (5 bases). Germline V gene sequence: CDR1 SGHVS, CDR2 FQNEAQ. Trimming cost V 4 bases and J 3 bases, with 24 bases left between them. The CDR3 is 18 residues long.

The CDR3 DNA follows: TGCGCCAGCCAGGAGCCCCCAGTGGGGACCCAGTACTTC. Amino acids: CASQEPPVGTQYF. The chain recombines TRBV5-1 with TRBJ2-5; D remains ambiguous. Per the germline V gene, CDR1 is SGHRS and CDR2 is YFSETQ. V was shortened by 7 bases and J by 7 bases, with 17 bases between the two germline ends. The CDR3 consists of 13 residues.

J is TRBJ2-7 and V is TRBV3-1; no clear D gene. Germline V lookup: CDR1 LGHDT, CDR2 YNNKEL (reference sequence). There are 14 residues in the CDR3. V lost 4 bases and J lost 2, with 12 bases in between. The CDR3 here is CASSPLLGTYEQYF. Here the CDR3 DNA reads TGTGCCAGCAGCCCCCTCCTGGGAACCTACGAGCAGTACTTC.

The chain links TRBV28 to TRBJ2-7; no reliable D call. CDR3 length equals 12 residues. Trimming cost V 8 bases and J 0 bases, with 8 bases left between them. Germline V gene sequence: CDR1 MDHEN, CDR2 SYDVKM. CDR3 nucleotides: TGTGCCAGCGCTCCCAGCTCCTACGAGCAGTACTTC. Protein product: CASAPSSYEQYF.

In its sample, this clonotype was seen a few times. The chain recombines TRBV3-1 with TRBJ2-1; D perhaps matches TRBD2 (5 bases). The germline V and J ends were trimmed by 1 base and 8 bases, with 6 bases remaining between them. Germline lookup yields CDR1 LGHDT and CDR2 YNNKEL (reference sequence). The CDR3 is 12 residues long. The CDR3 bases are TGTGCCAGCAGCCAAGTCGGGGATGAGCAGTTCTTC. It yields the protein CASSQVGDEQFF.

This clonotype was recorded many times. The chain combines TRBV28 with TRBJ1-4; D may be TRBD1 (5 bases). CDR1 and CDR2 from the germline V gene are MDHEN and SYDVKM. Trimming stripped 3 bases from V and 8 bases from J, with 22 bases between. The CDR3 length is 17 residues. The CDR3 sequence is CASSFVRRALTSEKLFF. In DNA, the CDR3 is TGTGCCAGCAGTTTCGTCCGCAGGGCCCTCACATCCGAAAAACTGTTTTTT.

This clonotype was counted ten times or more. The chain employs TRBV28 and TRBJ2-1, with D unclear. The germline V gene encodes CDR1 MDHEN and CDR2 SYDVKM. This CDR3 region has 15 residues. Trimming cost V 7 bases and J 5 bases, with 18 bases left between them. This CDR3 is CASTSPRALHNEQFF. The CDR3 DNA reads TGTGCCAGCACTTCCCCCCGCGCTCTACACAATGAGCAGTTCTTC.

Many counts were recorded for this clonotype. The chain employs TRBV28 and TRBJ2-1; TRBD2 might be the D (6 bases). The germline CDR1 and CDR2 sequences are MDHEN and SYDVKM. The CDR3 consists of 12 residues. Trimming removed 4 bases at V and 9 bases at J, with 10 bases between. The CDR3 DNA reads as TGTGCCAGCAGTTCAACGACTAGTGAGCAGTTCTTC. Residues: CASSSTTSEQFF. Filled out from reference TRBV28 and TRBJ2-1, the complete variable domain reads DVKVTQSSRYLVKRTGEKVFLECVQDMDHENMFWYRQDPGLGLRLIYFSYDVKMKEKGDIPEGYSVSREKKERFSLILESASTNQTSMYLCASSSTTSEQFFGPGTRLTVL.

In this sample, this clonotype turned up a few times. The rearrangement uses TRBV20-1 and TRBJ2-1; 13 positions agree with TRBD2. V lost 0 bases and J lost 10; bases outside the gene matches: 18. Germline CDR1 and CDR2: DFQATT and SNEGSKA (reference sequence). CDR3 length: 19 amino acids. CDR3: CSARDRRFIWTSGGEEQFF. The CDR3 bases are TGCAGTGCTAGAGATCGACGGTTCATATGGACTAGCGGGGGAGAAGAGCAGTTCTTC.

The chain joins TRBV5-1 to TRBJ2-7; TRBD1 might be the D (6 bases). Trimming left V 5 bases short and J 5 bases short, with 17 bases between. This CDR3 contains 14 residues. Per the germline V gene, CDR1 is SGHRS and CDR2 is YFSETQ. CDR3 DNA sequence: TGCGCCAGCAGTCGAAACACAGGGCCCAACGAGCAGTACTTC. It encodes CASSRNTGPNEQYF.

As to this clonotype: This may arise from a read error, as a much more abundant clone is one base away. The chain joins TRBV7-2 to TRBJ2-7, with D perhaps TRBD1 (5 bases). The CDR3 sequence is 13 residues long. Trimming removed 1 base from V and 3 bases from J, with 7 bases in between. The germline CDR1 and CDR2 sequences are SGHTA and FQGNSA. CDR3: CASSLGQNYEQYF. CDR3 nucleotide sequence: TGTGCCAGCAGCTTAGGACAGAACTACGAGCAGTACTTC.

The CDR3 nucleotides read TGTGCCAGCAGTTTAGTCTTCGGGCGGGATTTCTCCAATGAGCAGTTCTTC. This translates into CASSLVFGRDFSNEQFF. The rearrangement joins TRBV28 to TRBJ2-1, with D maybe TRBD2 (6 bases). The CDR3 runs to 17 residues. Germline V lookup: CDR1 MDHEN, CDR2 SYDVKM. Between the trimmed V and J ends, which lost 2 bases and 6 bases, there was a span of 20 bases.

The V gene is TRBV5-1, the J gene TRBJ2-7; no reliable D call. This CDR3 comprises 15 residues. Looked up from germline, CDR1 is SGHRS and CDR2 is YFSETQ. V shed 4 bases and J shed 3 bases, with 17 bases lying between them. CDR3 nucleotide sequence: TGCGCCAGCAGCAGGGAAGGTCAAGTGGTCTACGAGCAGTACTTC. The encoded protein is CASSREGQVVYEQYF.